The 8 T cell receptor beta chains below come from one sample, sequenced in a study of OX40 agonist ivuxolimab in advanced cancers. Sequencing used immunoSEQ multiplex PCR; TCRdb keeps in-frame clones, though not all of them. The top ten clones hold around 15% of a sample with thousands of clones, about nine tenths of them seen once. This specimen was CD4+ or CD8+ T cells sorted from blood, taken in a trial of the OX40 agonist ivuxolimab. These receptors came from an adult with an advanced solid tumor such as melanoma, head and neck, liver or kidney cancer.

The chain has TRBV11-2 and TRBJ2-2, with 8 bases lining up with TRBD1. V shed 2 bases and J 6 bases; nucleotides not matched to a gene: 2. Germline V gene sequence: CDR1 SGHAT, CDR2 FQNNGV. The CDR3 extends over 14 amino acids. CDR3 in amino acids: CASSLSQGAGELFF. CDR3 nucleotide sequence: TGTGCCAGCAGCTTATCACAGGGGGCCGGGGAGCTGTTTTTT.

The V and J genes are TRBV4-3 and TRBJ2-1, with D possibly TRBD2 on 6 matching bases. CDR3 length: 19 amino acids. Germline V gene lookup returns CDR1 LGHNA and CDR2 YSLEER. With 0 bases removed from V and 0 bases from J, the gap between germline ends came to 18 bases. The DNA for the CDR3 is TGCGCCAGCAGCCAAGATATCGGAACGGGGGAGGCCTCCTACAATGAGCAGTTCTTC. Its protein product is CASSQDIGTGEASYNEQFF.

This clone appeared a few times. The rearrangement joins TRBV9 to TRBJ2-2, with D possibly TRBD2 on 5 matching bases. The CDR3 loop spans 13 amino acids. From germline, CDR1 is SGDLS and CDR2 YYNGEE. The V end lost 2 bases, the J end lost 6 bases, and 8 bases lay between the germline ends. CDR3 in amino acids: CASSVGLPGELFF. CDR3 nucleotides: TGTGCCAGCAGCGTTGGACTTCCCGGGGAGCTGTTTTTT. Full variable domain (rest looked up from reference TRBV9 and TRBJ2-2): DSGVTQTPKHLITATGQRVTLRCSPRSGDLSVYWYQQSLDQGLQFLIQYYNGEERAKGNILERFSAQQFPDLHSELNLSSLELGDSALYFCASSVGLPGELFFGEGSRLTVL.

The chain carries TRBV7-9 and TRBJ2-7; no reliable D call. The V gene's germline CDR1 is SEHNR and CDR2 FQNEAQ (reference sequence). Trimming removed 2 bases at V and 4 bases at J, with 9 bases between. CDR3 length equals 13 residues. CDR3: CASSLIGRYEQYF. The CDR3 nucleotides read TGTGCCAGCAGCTTAATTGGCAGATACGAGCAGTACTTC. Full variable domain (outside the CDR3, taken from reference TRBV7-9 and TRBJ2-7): DTGVSQNPRHKITKRGQNVTFRCDPISEHNRLYWYRQTLGQGPEFLTYFQNEAQLEKSRLLSDRFSAERPKGSFSTLEIQRTEQGDSAMYLCASSLIGRYEQYFGPGTRLTVT.

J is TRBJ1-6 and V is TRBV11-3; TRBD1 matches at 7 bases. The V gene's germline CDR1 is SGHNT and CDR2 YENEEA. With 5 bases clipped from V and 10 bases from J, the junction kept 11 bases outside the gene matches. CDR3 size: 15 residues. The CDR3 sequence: CASSEGAGWASPLHF. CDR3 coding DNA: TGTGCCAGCAGCGAGGGGGCAGGATGGGCCTCACCCCTCCACTTT.

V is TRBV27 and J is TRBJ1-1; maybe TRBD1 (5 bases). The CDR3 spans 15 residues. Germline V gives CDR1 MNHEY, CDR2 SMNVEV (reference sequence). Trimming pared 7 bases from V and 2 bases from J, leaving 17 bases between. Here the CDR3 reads CASIRDHWSNTEAFF. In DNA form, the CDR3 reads TGTGCCAGCATCCGGGACCACTGGTCCAACACTGAAGCTTTCTTT.

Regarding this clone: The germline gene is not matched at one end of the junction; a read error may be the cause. Here the CDR3 reads CASSQDQSSYNSPLHF. Here the CDR3 DNA reads TGCGCCAGCAGCCAAGATCAGAGCTCCTATAATTCACCCCTCCACTTT. This rearrangement joins TRBV5-4 to TRBJ1-6; D gene uncertain. The germline CDR1 and CDR2 sequences are SGHNT and YYREEE (reference sequence). The CDR3 has 16 residues.

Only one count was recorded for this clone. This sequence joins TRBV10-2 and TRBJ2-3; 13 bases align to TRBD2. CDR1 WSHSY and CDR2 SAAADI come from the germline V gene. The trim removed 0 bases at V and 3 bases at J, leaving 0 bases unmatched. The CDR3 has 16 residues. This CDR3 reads CASSESTSGGTDTQYF. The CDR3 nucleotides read TGCGCCAGCAGTGAGTCGACTAGCGGGGGGACAGATACGCAGTATTTT.